This T cell receptor beta chain was profiled in a study of post-analysis software for immune sequencing data. Germline CDR1 and CDR2: LGHNA and YNFKEQ. The CDR3 covers 15 residues. V shed 2 bases, J shed 1 base, and the junction held 3 bases outside the gene matches. Remarks on this clonotype: Antigen: not known.

General study findings and limits: TRBV5-6, TRBV5-1 and TRBV20-1 were among four or five TRBV segments more frequent in patients than controls. Normalized Chao1 diversity was significantly lower in multiple sclerosis patients than in controls.

Prepared TCR beta cDNA libraries contained unique molecular identifiers. TCRdb ran MiXCR on the PCR reads and lists one entry per CDR3 protein. The data show about 770,000 distinct CDR3 sequences, with about 43% seen just once and approximately 4.4% held by the top ten. This receptor was identified in a girl under 18 with multiple sclerosis. The sequenced material came from blood. The chain couples TRBV4-2 to TRBJ2-5, with TRBD1 matching 8 bases. The CDR3: CASSQQTGVQETQYF. The CDR3 nucleotides are TGTGCCAGCAGCCAACAGACAGGGGTCCAAGAGACCCAGTACTTC.